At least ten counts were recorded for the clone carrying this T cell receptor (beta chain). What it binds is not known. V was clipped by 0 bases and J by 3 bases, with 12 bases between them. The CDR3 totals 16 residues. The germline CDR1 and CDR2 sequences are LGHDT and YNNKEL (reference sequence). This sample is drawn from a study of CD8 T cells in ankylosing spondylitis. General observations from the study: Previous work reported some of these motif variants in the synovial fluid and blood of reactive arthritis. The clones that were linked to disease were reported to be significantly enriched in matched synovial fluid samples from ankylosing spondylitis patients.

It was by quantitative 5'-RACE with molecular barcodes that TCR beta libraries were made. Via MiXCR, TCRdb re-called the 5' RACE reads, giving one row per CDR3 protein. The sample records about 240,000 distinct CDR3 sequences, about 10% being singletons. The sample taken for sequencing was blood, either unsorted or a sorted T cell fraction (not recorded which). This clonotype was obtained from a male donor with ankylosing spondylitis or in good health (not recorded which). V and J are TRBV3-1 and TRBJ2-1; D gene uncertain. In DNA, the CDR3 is TGTGCCAGCAGCCAAGAAACGACCATTTTCTACAATGAGCAGTTCTTC. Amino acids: CASSQETTIFYNEQFF.